The rows below give T cell receptor beta chains drawn from one sample of a study of CD8+ T cells in alopecia areata. Clones were sequenced by immunoSEQ multiplex PCR, and TCRdb holds only the in-frame ones, with some missing. Among under 110,000 clones listed, 55% to 75% were seen once. The sample consisted of CD8+ T cells sorted from blood, taken at approximately week 56, from a patient treated with tofacitinib. The receptor source for this set is a human donor with alopecia areata. Both conserved end residues are part of each CDR3. For some rows the clone size is stated as once, few or many, or as a class when expanded; others skip it.

V: TRBV14
J: TRBJ2-1
size: .
CDR3: CASSHRTGADEQFF

V: TRBV30
J: TRBJ1-5
size: .
CDR3: CAWSVGQGNQPQHF

V: TRBV7-9
J: TRBJ2-6
size: .
CDR3: CANAPVRRSGANVLTF

V: TRBV7-9
J: TRBJ1-5
size: .
CDR3: CASSLDGNQPQHF

V: TRBV7-9
J: TRBJ2-7
size: few
CDR3: CASSPPGNIYEQYF

V: TRBV27
J: TRBJ2-5
size: .
CDR3: CASSFAGEETQYF

V: TRBV5-4
J: TRBJ2-1
size: few
CDR3: CASSRGDEQFF

V: TRBV5-1
J: TRBJ1-1
size: .
CDR3: CASSFGTEAFF

V: TRBV29-1
J: TRBJ1-3
size: .
CDR3: CSVTGHSGNTIYF

V: TRBV12-5
J: TRBJ2-4
size: .
CDR3: CASALGGLRDIQYF

V: TRBV5-4
J: TRBJ2-1
size: .
CDR3: CASSRLAGEHNEQFF

V: TRBV9
J: TRBJ2-2
size: .
CDR3: CASSVGDSAYTGELFF

V: TRBV29-1
J: TRBJ1-2
size: .
CDR3: CSVAGQGAEGYTF

V: TRBV28
J: TRBJ1-3
size: few
CDR3: CASTREGPWTIYF

V: TRBV2
J: TRBJ1-1
size: few
CDR3: CASRKPRDRETDTEAFF

V: TRBV27
J: TRBJ1-5
size: .
CDR3: CASSLAGNQPQHF

V: TRBV10-3
J: TRBJ2-3
size: once
CDR3: CATGHPSGDTDTQYF

V: TRBV5-1
J: TRBJ1-6
size: .
CDR3: CASSLFRQGSNSPLHF

V: TRBV4-1
J: TRBJ1-1
size: .
CDR3: CASSPSGDTEAFF

V: TRBV9
J: TRBJ2-7
size: .
CDR3: CASSAPGARYEQYF

V: TRBV9
J: TRBJ1-2
size: .
CDR3: CASSVGPSDNYGYTF

V: TRBV19
J: TRBJ2-1
size: few
CDR3: CASSWTSNEQFF

V: TRBV9
J: TRBJ2-5
size: .
CDR3: CASSVGPSGPSIKLETQYF

V: TRBV9
J: TRBJ1-5
size: .
CDR3: CASSAGTVSNQPQHF

V: TRBV4-1
J: TRBJ2-3
size: few
CDR3: CASSQEDRATDTQYF

V: TRBV9
J: TRBJ1-4
size: .
CDR3: CASSVGLGQANEKLFF

V: TRBV9
J: TRBJ1-1
size: .
CDR3: CASSVGEGNTEAFF

V: TRBV2
J: TRBJ1-1
size: .
CDR3: CASGQGSHTEAFF

V: TRBV29-1
J: TRBJ2-2
size: .
CDR3: CSVAGAGTGELFF

V: TRBV29-1
J: TRBJ1-2
size: few
CDR3: CSVLGRGRNYGYTF

V: TRBV29-1
J: TRBJ2-2
size: few
CDR3: CSVEAPSGGPNTGELFF

V: TRBV9
J: TRBJ1-2
size: .
CDR3: CASRGPNYGYTF

V: TRBV4-2
J: TRBJ2-3
size: .
CDR3: CASSQGAGSGTDTQYF

V: TRBV19
J: TRBJ2-3
size: .
CDR3: CASSIRRGRTDTQYF

V: TRBV29-1
J: TRBJ2-6
size: .
CDR3: CSVAIASGANVLTF

V: TRBV9
J: TRBJ2-3
size: .
CDR3: CASSVGGADTQYF

V: TRBV5-5
J: TRBJ2-1
size: .
CDR3: CASSWLEGTEQFF

V: TRBV5-6
J: TRBJ2-7
size: once
CDR3: CASSPGSGEQYF

V: TRBV29-1
J: .
size: few
CDR3: CSVEVRGYEQYF

V: TRBV13
J: TRBJ2-7
size: .
CDR3: CASSGGGTSGFYEQYF

V: TRBV10-3
J: TRBJ2-3
size: few
CDR3: CAIRGIQSSTDTQYF

V: TRBV5-6
J: TRBJ2-7
size: .
CDR3: CASSIGSSYEQYF

V: TRBV30
J: TRBJ1-3
size: .
CDR3: CAWSLGSGNTIYF

V: TRBV5-4
J: TRBJ2-7
size: .
CDR3: CASSSGDTYEQYF

V: TRBV10-3
J: TRBJ1-2
size: .
CDR3: CAISPDGRTTTFNYGYTF

V: TRBV25-1
J: TRBJ2-7
size: .
CDR3: CASSDARGFDEQYF

V: TRBV11-3
J: TRBJ2-5
size: .
CDR3: CASSLRPAPQETQYF

V: TRBV29-1
J: TRBJ1-2
size: .
CDR3: CSVDANYGYTF

V: TRBV6-5
J: TRBJ2-2
size: .
CDR3: CASSYSAGYSGELFF

V: TRBV7-9
J: TRBJ2-7
size: few
CDR3: CASSSAGQGGYYEQYF

V: TRBV6-5
J: TRBJ2-5
size: .
CDR3: CASSYRAQGTQYF

V: TRBV5-1
J: TRBJ1-5
size: few
CDR3: CASSLVSSGREQPQHF

V: TRBV7-9
J: TRBJ2-2
size: .
CDR3: CASSPRGEEPNTGELFF

V: TRBV5-1
J: TRBJ2-3
size: .
CDR3: CASSLDSQNTDTQYF

V: TRBV5-1
J: TRBJ2-3
size: .
CDR3: CASSSTGLPEDTDTQYF